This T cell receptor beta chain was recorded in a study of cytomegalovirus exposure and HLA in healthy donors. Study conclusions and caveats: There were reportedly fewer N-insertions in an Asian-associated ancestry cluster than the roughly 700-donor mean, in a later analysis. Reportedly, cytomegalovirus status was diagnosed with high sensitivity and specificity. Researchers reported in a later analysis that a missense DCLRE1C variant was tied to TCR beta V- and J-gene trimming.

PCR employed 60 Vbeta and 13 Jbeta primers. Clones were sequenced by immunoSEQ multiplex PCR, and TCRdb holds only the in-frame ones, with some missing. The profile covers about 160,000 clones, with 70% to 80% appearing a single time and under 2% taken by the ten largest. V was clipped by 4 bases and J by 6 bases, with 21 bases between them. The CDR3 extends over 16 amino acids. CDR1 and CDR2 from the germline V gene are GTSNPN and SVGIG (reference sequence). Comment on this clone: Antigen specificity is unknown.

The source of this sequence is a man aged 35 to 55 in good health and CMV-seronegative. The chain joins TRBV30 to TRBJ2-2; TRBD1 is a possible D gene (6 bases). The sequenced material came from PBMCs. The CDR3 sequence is CAWIPVTGMISGELFF. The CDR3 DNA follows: TGTGCCTGGATCCCTGTGACAGGAATGATTTCCGGGGAGCTGTTTTTT. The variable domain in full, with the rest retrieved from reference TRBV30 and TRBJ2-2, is SQTIHQWPATLVQPVGSPLSLECTVEGTSNPNLYWYRQAAGRGLQLLFYSVGIGQISSEVPQNLSASRPQDRQFILSSKKLLLSDSGFYLCAWIPVTGMISGELFFGEGSRLTVL.